This TCR beta chain comes out of a study of blood T cell repertoires in COVID-19. Study overall: COVID-19 samples, acute and convalescent, were from the United States, Italy and Spain. Nucleic acid was either cDNA or gDNA, and it came from T cells, B-cell-depleted T cells, or PBMCs.

Per germline, CDR1 SGHAT and CDR2 FQNNGV. This CDR3 contains 17 residues. With 2 bases clipped from V and 1 base from J, the junction kept 9 bases outside the gene matches. Source study methods: Amplification with reference gene primers provided the estimates of nucleated cell counts. This table comes from immunoSEQ multiplex PCR, and its TCRdb copy is limited to in-frame clones, with some not included. Clonal size and the V and J genes are those of that table, whereas D and trimming came from the DNA. The table records more than 200,000 clones, roughly 87% of them present only once. V gene TRBV11-2 combines with J gene TRBJ1-1, with 8 bases matching TRBD1. The sequencing input was peripheral blood. This clonotype originated in a man aged 18 to 35 with active or convalescent COVID-19. The CDR3, as DNA: TGTGCCAGCAGCTTACCCTCACTAGGACAGGGGAACACTGAAGCTTTCTTT. Protein product: CASSLPSLGQGNTEAFF.